Following are 6 T cell receptor beta chains from one sample sequenced in a study of CD4 T cells in relation to SARS-CoV-2 and coronaviruses. Profiled with immunoSEQ multiplex PCR; TCRdb holds only in-frame clones, not every one. Of around 23,000 clones listed, about 76% are singletons. Their target antigens are unknown. The unexposed donors gave CD4+ T cells in about 2010-2018, prior to COVID-19. After approximately 10 days of culture, CD4+ T cells were isolated. Sequencing was done on a sample of CD4+ T cells from PBMCs, cultured in vitro. These receptors were collected from a human donor in good health.

The chain joins TRBV7-7 to TRBJ2-2, with 10 bases aligning to TRBD1. Germline V lookup: CDR1 SSHAT, CDR2 FNYEAQ (reference sequence). This CDR3 spans 17 amino acids. The CDR3 DNA reads as TGTGCTAGCGCTAGTGCACCGGGACAGGGGTCCACCGGGGAGCTGTTTTTT. This codes for CASASAPGQGSTGELFF.

The chain recombines TRBV7-8 with TRBJ1-1; D unclear. With 1 base removed from V and 1 base from J, the gap between germline ends came to 19 bases. This CDR3 has 18 amino acids. From germline, CDR1 is SGHVS and CDR2 FQNEAQ. The CDR3 region has the DNA TGTGCCAGCAGCTTAGTTATCCGGCCCCCCTCGGCGAACACTGAAGCTTTCTTT. Residues: CASSLVIRPPSANTEAFF.

The chain has TRBV7-2 and TRBJ2-7; D possibly uses TRBD1 or TRBD2 (6 bases each). From germline, CDR1 is SGHTA and CDR2 FQGNSA. The CDR3 totals 15 residues. V was cut by 1 base and J by 5 bases, with 15 bases left in between. CDR3 region: CASSLGGGSGHEQYF. CDR3 sequence (DNA): TGTGCCAGCAGCTTAGGAGGGGGGAGTGGGCACGAGCAGTACTTC.

The V call is TRBV9, the J call TRBJ2-7; 10 bases map to TRBD2. The CDR3 is 15 amino acids. The J segment lost 7 bases and the V segment lost 3 bases, leaving 10 bases of the junction unmatched. CDR1 is SGDLS, CDR2 YYNGEE, per germline. CDR3 in DNA: TGTGCCAGCAGCGCTCAAGCGGGAGGGCCTCAGGAGCAGTACTTC. Translation: CASSAQAGGPQEQYF.

This clone was seen once. This rearrangement joins TRBV3-1 (or the pseudogene TRBV3-2) to TRBJ2-3; TRBD2 matches 14 bases. With V trimmed by 3 bases and J by 2 bases, 7 bases remained unmatched. The length of the CDR3 is 18 residues. CDR1 and CDR2 from the germline V gene are LGHDT and YNNKEL (reference sequence). The CDR3 nucleotides are TGTGCCAGCAGCCAGGGACTAGCGGGGGTGATCACCACAGATACGCAGTATTTT. This translates into CASSQGLAGVITTDTQYF.

V gene TRBV6-5 combines with J gene TRBJ1-2; 8 bases are shared with TRBD1. Germline assignment: CDR1 MNHEY and CDR2 SVGAGI. The CDR3 sequence is 15 residues long. The V gene end was trimmed by 4 bases and the J gene end by 4 bases; junction bases not matched to a gene: 8. CDR3 sequence: CASSFLGTGPYGYTF. CDR3 DNA: TGTGCCAGCAGTTTCCTCGGGACAGGACCCTATGGCTACACCTTC.